This T cell receptor (beta chain) was recorded in a study of response to subunit inactivated influenza vaccine. MiXCR, applied by TCRdb to the RT-PCR reads, yields one record per CDR3 protein. Found here are around 760,000 distinct CDR3 sequences, approximately 15% of them singletons; the top ten hold around 6.5%. This TCR came from a man aged 50-60 years who received an inactivated influenza vaccine. Sequencing was performed on PBMCs from blood, taken roughly 2 weeks before vaccination.

The DNA for the CDR3 is TGTGCCAGCAGTTTATCCCCGCGGCTAGCGGGAGGGCTTGGCACAGATACGCAGTATTTT. As protein: CASSLSPRLAGGLGTDTQYF. The chain has TRBV28 and TRBJ2-3, with TRBD2 matching over 12 bases. Germline V gene lookup returns CDR1 MDHEN and CDR2 SYDVKM. The CDR3 extends over 20 amino acids. V trimming: 1 base; J trimming: 1 base; junction bases outside the gene matches: 12.